These 8 T cell receptor beta chains came from one sample sequenced in a study of PD-1 blockade in classical Hodgkin lymphoma (dated by TCRdb to the early 2020s). What the time point label conveys for this sample: cycle 1 day 1 (C1D1), immediately before nivolumab initiation. All trial patients had relapsed after autologous stem cell transplantation, with cohorts A, B and C differing in prior brentuximab vedotin exposure. The receptor library was made with the immunoSEQ multiplex PCR assay. Sourced from immuneACCESS, this table was stored by TCRdb with only in-frame sequences that have V and J called. A share of the clones is absent; for the studies checked, an unresolved V gene accounts for under half, and the remainder has no known explanation. This sample holds approximately 89,000 clones; approximately 88% were observed only once. Clones ranked in the top ten supply 12% of the sample. The input for sequencing was peripheral blood mononuclear cells (PBMCs), taken at baseline. The receptor set was obtained from a human donor with classical Hodgkin lymphoma.

The count of this clone is one. The gene calls are TRBV6-6 and TRBJ2-1; 13 nucleotides align to TRBD2. V shed 1 base, J shed 15 bases, and the junction held 6 bases outside the gene matches. CDR1 is MNHNY and CDR2 is SVGAGI in the germline V gene (reference sequence). This CDR3 has 14 amino acids. CDR3 sequence: CASSYYGTSGIVFF. The CDR3 DNA reads TGTGCCAGCAGTTACTATGGGACTAGCGGGATTGTGTTCTTC.

This chain connects TRBV5-6 to TRBJ2-3, with 8 bases that match TRBD2. Germline V gives CDR1 SGHDT, CDR2 YYEEEE. J was trimmed by 4 bases and V by 3 bases; bases with no gene match: 4. The CDR3 length is 14 residues. The CDR3 DNA is TGTGCCAGCAGCTACGGACTAGCCGCAGATACGCAGTATTTT. Its translation is CASSYGLAADTQYF.

The chain employs TRBV7-7 and TRBJ2-3; the D is unclear. Germline-derived CDR1 and CDR2 are SSHAT and FNYEAQ (reference sequence). CDR3 size: 13 residues. Trimming pared 1 base from V and 1 base from J, leaving 3 bases between. DNA for the CDR3: TGTGCCAGCAGCTTAGTGGGCACAGATACGCAGTATTTT. Translating it yields CASSLVGTDTQYF.

The chain is built from TRBV6-1 and TRBJ1-5, with D unclear. This CDR3 has 15 amino acids. The V gene lost 5 bases and the J gene lost 3 bases, with 14 bases spanning the gap. The germline V gene has CDR1 MNHNS and CDR2 SASEGT. CDR3 sequence reads: CASSWAAVFNQPQHF. The CDR3 DNA follows: TGTGCCAGCAGTTGGGCGGCCGTTTTCAATCAGCCCCAGCATTTT.

The chain links TRBV10-3 to TRBJ2-2; TRBD2 agrees at 7 bases. This CDR3 spans 14 amino acids. Per germline, CDR1 ENHRY and CDR2 SYGVKD. V shed 11 bases and J 3 bases; nucleotides not matched to a gene: 9. The CDR3 bases are TGTGCCGGCGGGAGCCGCTCGGACACCGGGGAGCTGTTTTTT. Its translation: CAGGSRSDTGELFF.

This sequence joins TRBV5-1 and TRBJ2-1; a weak D match, TRBD2 (6 bases). The germline CDR1 and CDR2 sequences are SGHRS and YFSETQ. The V gene lost 1 base and the J gene lost 2 bases, with 19 bases spanning the gap. There are 18 residues in the CDR3. CDR3 coding DNA: TGCGCCAGCAGCTTGCGGCTGGGGGGACCTCTGGCCTACAATGAGCAGTTCTTC. Its protein is CASSLRLGGPLAYNEQFF.

The chain uses TRBV19 and TRBJ2-7; 11 nucleotides align to TRBD2. V was pared by 6 bases and J by 4 bases, with 2 bases of the junction left unmatched. Germline CDR1 LNHDA, CDR2 SQIVND (reference sequence). The CDR3 covers 13 residues. The CDR3 sequence is CASRTSGGYEQYF. As DNA, the CDR3 is TGTGCCAGTAGAACTAGCGGGGGATACGAGCAGTACTTC.

Concerning this clone: One junction end disagrees with the germline gene, perhaps due to a read error. The V call is TRBV5-1, the J call TRBJ1-1, with D possibly matching TRBD1 (6 bases). This CDR3 spans 14 amino acids. Germline CDR1 reads SGHRS; CDR2 reads YFSETQ. CDR3 in DNA: TGCGCCAGCAGATTGGGACACGCGAACACTGAAGCTTTCTTT. Translating it yields CASRLGHANTEAFF.